This TCR beta chain was captured by sequencing in a study of cytomegalovirus exposure and HLA in healthy donors (dated by TCRdb to about 2017). Regarding the complete study: In an earlier analysis of fewer than 750 of the donors, around 290 Gb of sequence data and approximately 100 million unique TCR beta sequences from 180 million or so T cells were reported. The number of typed donors differed by locus: about 620-630 for A, B, C, DRB1 and DQB1; some 500 for DQA1; about 600 for DPA1; and some 450 for DPB1. In the later analysis, no new phenotypic data were used to find candidate immune exposures; instead, reliance was placed on TCR beta sequences and their occurrence across donors. Among 398 genotyped donors of the cohort, an average of around 240,000 unique TCR beta nucleotide sequences were sequenced per donor, 15% to 20% of them non-productive. Class I and class II HLA loci were covered by the typing at four-digit resolution. An early release that covered around 590 HLA-typed donors contained about 290 gigabases of sequencing data and tens of millions of unique TCR sequences. To study patterns of TCR occurrence, a later analysis re-analyzed previously published TCR beta repertoires from 650 to 750 donors and added high-resolution HLA genotyping. The study used immunosequencing to profile the T cell repertoires of 666 subjects and linked those repertoires to cytomegalovirus serostatus. To decide whether each TCR beta V gene segment behaved as functional or pseudogenic, an earlier analysis of several hundred of the donors relied on high-throughput TCR beta sequencing. Donor age, sex, ethnicity and CMV serostatus were collected together with the repertoire data. The study aimed to test whether signatures of past pathogen exposure could be identified by cataloging public T cell receptors. Roughly five DR-DQ haplotypes were treated as single units for association and clustering because of strong linkage in the cohort. In a later genetic analysis, genome-wide SNP genotypes for 398 of the 666 donors were used, and that subset was treated as a discovery cohort. The genetic ancestry cluster associated with self-reported Caucasian donors included 80% to 90% of the roughly 380 genotyped donors. To predict cytomegalovirus infection status, the study combined high-throughput TCR immunosequencing, statistical association of individual TCRs with disease status, and machine learning. A separate validation cohort of 100 to 150 different subjects was used in addition to the roughly 700-subject first cohort. All discovery cohort repertoires had been generated on a single sequencing platform. What the research found in general, with its limitations: HLA typing was unavailable for some donors at each locus, so association tests used only the typed subset. Cytomegalovirus status was reported to be diagnosed by the classifier with high specificity and sensitivity in both the original and validation cohorts. According to a later analysis, TCR association rates differed among HLA loci, with DRB1 alleles showing the most associated TCRs and HLA-C alleles showing the fewest. In the study, approximately 160 TCR beta chains were listed as associated with cytomegalovirus. Presence/absence analyses assumed roughly uniform sequencing depth across donors, an assumption that may not hold. In vitro tests confirmed that a few of the cytomegalovirus-associated TCR beta chains recognize cytomegalovirus antigens. Because counts were too low, around 18 rarely observed V segments, including chromosome 9 orphons, were left out of the earlier analysis of 500 to 750 of the donors. Several of the top co-occurrence clusters appeared to be linked to parvovirus B19, influenza, CMV and Epstein-Barr virus, according to a later analysis. Compared with the roughly 670-donor mean, donors in an Asian-associated ancestry cluster had fewer N-insertions in productive TCRs, according to a later genetic analysis. The only immune exposure information available for the cohort was CMV serostatus. Compared with equally common non-associated chains, HLA-associated TCR beta chains in a later analysis were more clonally expanded and had lower generation probabilities. Only TCR beta chains were sequenced in this cohort, and the absence of alpha or paired-chain data limited detectable features. Some IMGT-functional V segments, including TRBV6-2 and TRBV6-3, could not be distinguished by the 87-base-pair reads and were therefore excluded. A group of highly shared sequence variants was considered likely to be a technical artifact of the sequencing pipeline. Strong co-occurrence of HLA alleles, especially DR and DQ, made assigning TCR associations to individual alleles difficult. At a false discovery rate of 0.05, a later analysis linked fewer than 20,000 TCR beta sequences to specific HLA alleles. In a later analysis, most CMV-associated TCR beta chains were found to appear HLA-restricted, with HLA associations seemingly driven largely by CMV exposure. Most TCR sequences were seen in very few donors, while some public TCRs were found in many individuals. An earlier analysis of approximately 500 of the donors showed that most TCR beta V segments appeared in productive rearrangements either about 90% or about 30% of the time, which broadly matched IMGT annotations. The authors suggested that the approach could potentially be extended to other disease states and immunological phenotypes. In a later genetic analysis, a missense DCLRE1C variant was associated with V-gene and J-gene trimming of TCR beta chains, and the association was replicated in an independent cohort. Correlated functional status among segregating V segments might be attributable to linkage disequilibrium, but an unknown experimental factor could not be ruled out. A further reported finding was that TCR beta sequences accurately predicted the HLA-A and HLA-B alleles for most subjects in the first cohort.

Remarks on this clone: The specificity of this receptor is unknown. Within one base of it there is no much larger clone, and no base qualities were kept.

A distance of 7 bases separates the germline ends of V and J, which lose 3 bases and 4 bases respectively. The CDR3 starts with the cysteine, ends with the phenylalanine, and has 12 residues. CDR3 DNA is the only sequence kept; it has 36 bases, read in frame from the first base. The germline V gene gives CDR1 as SGDLS and CDR2 as YYNGEE. Library generation was performed with the immunoSEQ multiplex PCR assay. The multiplex PCR relied on a mix of 60 forward primers for TCR Vbeta segments and 13 reverse primers for TCR Jbeta segments. The CDR3 region of rearranged TCR beta genes was amplified from genomic DNA with a multiplex PCR assay. The Illumina HiSeq System was used to sequence the amplified TCR beta libraries as 87-base-pair reads. Turning to the authors' computational methods: A later analysis counted 65 million to 90 million unique TCR beta chains across the 700 or so repertoires, and approximately 11 million of these chains were shared by at least two donors. Raw reads were error-corrected and collapsed into unique sequences by a nearest-neighbor algorithm in which closely related sequences were merged to remove PCR and sequencing errors. Alignment of CDR3 sequences to IMGT reference sequences was used to assign V, D and J gene segments. Each retained sequence needed at least a six-nucleotide match to both a V gene segment and a J gene segment. Rearrangements were called productive when the CDR3 lacked stop codons and stayed in frame with V and J; all others were non-productive. CDR3 was defined according to IMGT convention as the region running from the second conserved V-encoded cysteine to the conserved J-encoded phenylalanine. The earlier analysis of roughly 590 of the donors excluded sequences that lacked an unambiguous match to a single V gene segment. An earlier analysis of 500 to 600 of the donors classified V segments as functional when productive rearrangements were above 56.7% and as segregating when the standard deviation between donors was above 5%. A statistical classification framework was developed to diagnose cytomegalovirus status using the catalog of TCR beta chain sequences. In a later analysis, TCR nucleotide sequences were compared against IMGT/GENE-DB human TR gene sequences so that V and J genes could be assigned. In a later analysis, CDR3 sequences and most-parsimonious VDJ recombination scenarios were assigned using the TCRdist pipeline. A later analysis defined each TCR beta chain by its CDR3 amino acid sequence plus V-gene family, and excluded reads lacking a unique V-gene family. A later analysis removed over 500 highly shared, low-generation-probability nucleotide sequences to deal with suspected cross-contamination and a sequencing artifact. In a later analysis, a clonal expansion index was calculated for each public chain from normalized within-repertoire ranks of inferred template counts. In a later analysis, generation probabilities were computed with a VDJ recombination model fitted to out-of-frame rearrangements, and the resulting probabilities were checked against IGoR. In a later analysis, hypergeometric tests were used to score TCR-TCR, TCR-HLA and TCR-CMV co-occurrence, with a repertoire-size bias correction applied to TCR pairs. A later analysis estimated false discovery rates by permuting HLA or CMV assignments 20 times. In a later analysis, co-occurring TCRs were grouped using DBSCAN, and TCRdist sequence similarity was added for clustering within HLA-allele-positive subsets. Co-occurrence clustering excluded repertoires with fewer than 30,000 or more than 120,000 public chains, plus five with anomalous nucleotide sharing. As stored in TCRdb, this immuneACCESS dataset retains in-frame rearrangements with V and J assigned. A fraction of the clones does not appear; measured against another copy, unresolved V genes explain less than half of the discrepancy, and the remainder lacks a known reason. The V and J calls and clone size come from that table; D and trimming were worked out from the DNA. The sample table holds roughly 150,000 clones, of which approximately 80% were seen once. In total, the top ten clones hold approximately 1.3% of the sample.

The cohort was made up of 666 healthy bone marrow donors. At the time of sampling, all cohort members were nominally healthy, though unrecorded immune exposures were likely present. The donor was CMV seronegative and belonged to the group of 352 seronegative cohort members. Every donor gave a peripheral blood sample, and the peripheral blood mononuclear cells from that sample were used for TCR beta sequencing. The Qiagen DNeasy Blood Extraction Kit was used to extract genomic DNA from the blood cell samples. What was sequenced was PBMCs. The sequence was collected from a boy younger than 10 in good health and CMV-seronegative. In this chain, TRBV9 is recombined with TRBJ2-5; a tentative D match to TRBD2 spans 5 bases. The nucleotides are TGTGCCAGCAGCGGAGGAGGAGAGACCCAGTACTTC. It encodes CASSGGGETQYF.